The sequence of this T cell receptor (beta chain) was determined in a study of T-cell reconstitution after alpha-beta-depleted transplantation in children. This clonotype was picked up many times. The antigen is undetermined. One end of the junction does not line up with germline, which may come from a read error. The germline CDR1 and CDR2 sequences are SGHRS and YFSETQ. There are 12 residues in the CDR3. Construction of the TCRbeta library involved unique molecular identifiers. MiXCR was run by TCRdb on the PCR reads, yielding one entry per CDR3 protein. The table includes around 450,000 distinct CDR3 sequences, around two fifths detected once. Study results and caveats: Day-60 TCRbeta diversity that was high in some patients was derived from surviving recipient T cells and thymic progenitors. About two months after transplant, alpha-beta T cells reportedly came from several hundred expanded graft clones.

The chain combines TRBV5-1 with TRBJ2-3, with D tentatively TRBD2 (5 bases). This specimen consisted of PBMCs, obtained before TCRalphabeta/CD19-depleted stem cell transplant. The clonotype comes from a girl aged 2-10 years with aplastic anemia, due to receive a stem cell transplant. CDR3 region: CASSLAGDTQYF. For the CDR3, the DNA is TGTGCCAGCAGCCTAGCTGGGGATACGCAGTATTTT.